The rows below give T cell receptor beta chains drawn from one sample of a study of response to subunit inactivated influenza vaccine. Each CDR3 protein is one row after TCRdb ran MiXCR on the RT-PCR reads. Of 530,000 or so distinct CDR3 sequences listed, roughly 27% are singletons. The sample was CD4+ T cells sorted from PBMCs, taken about 5 days after vaccination. These receptors all stem from a man aged 45-60 years who received an inactivated influenza vaccine. Each CDR3 is given with its conserved first and last residue. D genes are given only for firm matches. Rows may omit the clone size; those that give it use once, few, many or a size class.

D	V	size	J	DNA	CDR3
TRBD2	TRBV12-5	-	TRBJ2-2	TGTGCTACTCGGCGGGAGGGCCACACCGGGGAGCTGTTTTTT	CATRREGHTGELFF
-	TRBV29-1	-	TRBJ2-3	TGCAGCGTTGAAATAGGGGCTAGCACAGATACGCAGTATTTT	CSVEIGASTDTQYF
-	TRBV4-3	-	TRBJ2-5	TGCGCCAGCAGCCAAGATTCTTCAGAGACCCAGTACTTC	CASSQDSSETQYF
TRBD2	TRBV4-1	few	TRBJ2-1	TGCGCCAGCAGCCAGACGGGAGGTAACTACAATGAGCAGTTCTTC	CASSQTGGNYNEQFF
-	TRBV24-1	few	TRBJ1-5	TGTGCCACCGCCGGAGCAAATCAGCCCCAGCATTTT	CATAGANQPQHF
-	TRBV4-2	few	TRBJ2-7	TGTGCCAGCAGCCAAGGGGCACTGGTGGGGAGACGATACGAGCAGTACTTC	CASSQGALVGRRYEQYF
-	TRBV20-1	few	TRBJ2-4	TGCAGTGTGAAGGGATGGGCGGAAAACATTCAGTACTTC	CSVKGWAENIQYF
-	TRBV11-2	few	TRBJ2-1	TGTGCCAGCAGCTTAGGAGGCGGGAACTACAATGAGCAGTTCTTC	CASSLGGGNYNEQFF
-	TRBV7-2	few	TRBJ1-1	TGTGCCAGCAGCTTAGTACGTAGCACTGAAGCTTTCTTT	CASSLVRSTEAFF
-	TRBV10-3	many	TRBJ2-3	TGTGCCATCAGTGAAATGGGGTCTAGCACAGATACGCAGTATTTT	CAISEMGSSTDTQYF
-	TRBV7-2	few	TRBJ2-1	TGTGCCAGCAGCTTATTATCGTCCCCGGAGCTGGGGTTCTTC	CASSLLSSPELGFF
-	TRBV20-1	-	TRBJ2-5	TGCAGTGCTAGAGATGCCCTAGGTTCCCGCCAAGAGACCCAGTACTTC	CSARDALGSRQETQYF
-	TRBV20-1	-	TRBJ1-2	TGCAGCGCCCCAGGTGTCCATGGCTACACCTTC	CSAPGVHGYTF
TRBD2	TRBV5-4	few	TRBJ2-5	TGTGCCAGCAGCCCGGGACTAGCGGGAGTCAGTGAGACCCAGTACTTC	CASSPGLAGVSETQYF
-	TRBV24-1	few	TRBJ1-1	TGTGCCACCAGTGTAAACAAAGAAGCTTTCTTT	CATSVNKEAFF
-	TRBV12-3/TRBV12-4	-	TRBJ1-2	TGTGCCAGCAGGGATCAGGGGTACTATGGCTACACCTTC	CASRDQGYYGYTF
-	TRBV30	-	TRBJ1-1	TGTGCCTGGGCCGGCCAGGGGACTGAAGCTTTCTTT	CAWAGQGTEAFF
-	TRBV20-1	once	TRBJ1-5	TGCAGTGCTAGTCCATCAGGGTTGGTCAATCAGCCCCAGCATTTT	CSASPSGLVNQPQHF
-	TRBV5-5	few	TRBJ2-1	TGTGCCAGCAGCGCCGCGGTTGGGCTTCCCAATGAGCAGTTCTTC	CASSAAVGLPNEQFF
-	TRBV7-9	few	TRBJ1-1	TGTGCCAGCAGCTTATTATCCCAGACAGTAAGGGCTTTCTTT	CASSLLSQTVRAFF
-	TRBV5-1	-	TRBJ1-2	TGCGCCAGCAGCCAGGCCTCCGGTGGCTACACCTTC	CASSQASGGYTF
TRBD1	TRBV10-3	-	TRBJ1-6	TGTGCCATCAGGGGGACAGGGCTCGGTTCACCCCTCCACTTT	CAIRGTGLGSPLHF
TRBD2	TRBV20-1	-	TRBJ2-3	TGCAGTGCCGTCGGGACTAGCGGGCGTACAGATACGCAGTATTTT	CSAVGTSGRTDTQYF
-	TRBV24-1	few	TRBJ2-1	TGTGCCACCAGTGATCCCCGACAGGGAGGGAATGAGCAGTTCTTC	CATSDPRQGGNEQFF
-	TRBV7-6	few	TRBJ2-5	TGTGCCAGCAGCTTAGCTTCTAGCGTGCAAGAGACCCAGTACTTC	CASSLASSVQETQYF
TRBD1	TRBV7-6	many	TRBJ2-5	TGTGCCAGCAGCAAAGGGACAGTCAACCTCCAAGAGACCCAGTACTTC	CASSKGTVNLQETQYF
TRBD1	TRBV10-3	-	TRBJ2-7	TGTGCCATCTCCGGGACAGGGGTTCACGAGCAGTACTTC	CAISGTGVHEQYF
TRBD2	TRBV12-3/TRBV12-4	-	TRBJ2-5	TGTGCCAGTACTAGCGGGAGGAGAGAGACCCAGTACTTC	CASTSGRRETQYF
TRBD1	TRBV7-2	-	TRBJ2-1	TGTGCCAGCAGCTTAAGGGCAGGGGGTCGCGATGAGCAGTTCTTC	CASSLRAGGRDEQFF
TRBD2	TRBV20-1	few	TRBJ2-5	TGCAGTGCTAGAATGGGGGGCGGGAGGGATGCGGAGACCCAGTACTTC	CSARMGGGRDAETQYF
-	TRBV6-1	once	TRBJ2-1	TGTGCCAGCAGGGACGGACGTTGGGATGAGCAGTTCTTC	CASRDGRWDEQFF
TRBD1	TRBV5-1	-	TRBJ2-2	TGCGCCAGCAGCTTGGCCGGACAGGGGGCAGGTAACGGGGAGCTGTTTTTT	CASSLAGQGAGNGELFF
-	TRBV28	few	TRBJ2-4	TGTGCCAGCAGTTTCGAGAGGAAAAACATTCAGTACTTC	CASSFERKNIQYF
-	TRBV12-3/TRBV12-4	few	TRBJ2-7	TGTGCCAGCAGTGATGCAGGCTACGAGCAGTACTTC	CASSDAGYEQYF
-	TRBV6-1	-	TRBJ2-7	TGTGCCAGCAGTCGCTACGGACAGCCTCCCTACGAGCAGTACTTC	CASSRYGQPPYEQYF
TRBD1	TRBV5-6	-	TRBJ1-1	TGTGCCAGCAGCCCAGGACAGGGTGGAAGAAACACTGAAGCTTTCTTT	CASSPGQGGRNTEAFF
-	TRBV7-8	few	TRBJ2-1	TGTGCCAGCAGCAGGGAGCCATACAATGAGCAGTTCTTC	CASSREPYNEQFF
TRBD2	TRBV7-9	-	TRBJ2-5	TGTGCCAGCAGCTTCGGGGGGGGCCCAGAGACCCAGTACTTC	CASSFGGGPETQYF
-	TRBV7-8	few	TRBJ1-2	TGTGCCAGCAGCTGGCAGTCGCACGGGGACTATGGCTACACCTTC	CASSWQSHGDYGYTF